These T cell receptor beta chains were read from a single sample in a study of cytomegalovirus exposure and HLA in healthy donors. Only in-frame clones appear in the TCRdb table, and some are missing; sequencing was by immunoSEQ multiplex PCR. Of roughly 190,000 clones listed, over 60% are singletons. Sequencing was done on a sample of PBMCs. These TCRs come from a woman aged 40 to 50 in good health and CMV-seronegative. The CDR3 runs from the conserved cysteine through the conserved F or W. A D gene is named only where the DNA matches it firmly. Clone size appears in some rows only: once, few, many, or a class for an expanded clone.

len	v_gene	j_gene	d_gene	abundance	CDR3nt	CDR3aa
11	TRBV20-1	TRBJ2-7	-	-	TGCAGTGCGGCTCCTGGGCACGAGCAGTACTTC	CSAAPGHEQYF
14	TRBV29-1	TRBJ1-1	TRBD1	-	TGCAGCGGAGGGACAGGGGAACAGGGCACTGAAGCTTTCTTT	CSGGTGEQGTEAFF
15	TRBV9	TRBJ2-3	-	-	TGTGCCAGCAGCGTCCAGGGACAACGGGCAGATACGCAGTATTTT	CASSVQGQRADTQYF
14	TRBV6-5	TRBJ2-1	-	-	TGTGCCAGCAATCCCCTGGCCCCCGATGATGAGCAGTTCTTC	CASNPLAPDDEQFF
15	TRBV5-1	TRBJ2-7	-	-	TGCGCCAGCAGCGAGCTCAAGGGAGAGGGTCGCGAGCAGTACTTC	CASSELKGEGREQYF
18	TRBV9	TRBJ2-6	TRBD1	few	TGTGCCAGCCTCACAGGGGAGATTCCCCGCTCTGGGGCCAACGTCCTGACTTTC	CASLTGEIPRSGANVLTF
16	TRBV27	TRBJ1-2	-	-	TGTGCCAGCACCAAAGACTACTACTCCGGTTTCTATGGCTACACCTTC	CASTKDYYSGFYGYTF
16	TRBV7-8	TRBJ2-2	TRBD1	-	TGTGCCAGCAGCCCGAACAGGGGCTCTTACACCGGGGAGCTGTTTTTT	CASSPNRGSYTGELFF
17	TRBV11-2	TRBJ2-5	TRBD2	-	TGTGCCAGCAGCTTAGACGCGGGAGCGGAGGAGGGGGAGACCCAGTACTTC	CASSLDAGAEEGETQYF
16	TRBV18	TRBJ2-4	TRBD2	-	TGTGCCAGCTCACCCCCGGCTAGCGGGAGCCGGAACATTCAGTACTTC	CASSPPASGSRNIQYF
14	TRBV4-3	TRBJ2-3	-	-	TGCGCCAGCAGCCCGACTAGTAGCGGAGGTACGCAGTATTTT	CASSPTSSGGTQYF
17	TRBV5-1	TRBJ2-3	TRBD2	-	TGCGCCAGCAGCGGAGCGGGAGTGGGGATGGGCACAGATACGCAGTATTTT	CASSGAGVGMGTDTQYF
16	TRBV2	TRBJ1-5	TRBD1	-	TGTGCCAGCAGTGACGGGACAGACTTGGGCAATCAGCCCCAGCATTTT	CASSDGTDLGNQPQHF
15	TRBV9	TRBJ2-1	TRBD2	-	TGTGCCAGCAGCGTAGGAGCGGGAGCTCCCAATGAGCAGTTCTTC	CASSVGAGAPNEQFF
16	TRBV5-6	TRBJ1-4	TRBD1	-	TGTGCCAGCAGCCGACGCGGACAGGGGAGTAATGAAAAACTGTTTTTT	CASSRRGQGSNEKLFF
13	TRBV5-5	TRBJ1-1	TRBD1	once	TGTGCCAGCAGCTGGACAGGGGTCACTGAAGCTTTCTTT	CASSWTGVTEAFF